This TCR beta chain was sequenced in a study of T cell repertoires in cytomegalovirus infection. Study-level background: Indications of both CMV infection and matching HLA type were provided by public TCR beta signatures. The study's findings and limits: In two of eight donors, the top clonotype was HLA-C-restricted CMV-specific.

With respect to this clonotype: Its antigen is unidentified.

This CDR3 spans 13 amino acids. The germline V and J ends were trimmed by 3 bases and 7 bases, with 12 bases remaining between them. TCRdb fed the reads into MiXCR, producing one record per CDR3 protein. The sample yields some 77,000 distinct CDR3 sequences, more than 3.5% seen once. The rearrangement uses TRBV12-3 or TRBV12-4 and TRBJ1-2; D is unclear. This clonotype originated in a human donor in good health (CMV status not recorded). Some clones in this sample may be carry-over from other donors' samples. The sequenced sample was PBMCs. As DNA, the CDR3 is TGTGCCAGCAGTTTGGTGGGTAAGGGTGGCTACACCTTC. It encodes CASSLVGKGGYTF.